This TCR beta chain is from a study of T cells in Graves' hyperthyroidism and ophthalmopathy. This clonotype has at least ten counts. No antigen is known for it. Exclusion followed for patients with uncontrolled infection, other autoimmune disease, pregnancy or lactation. General study results and limits: Ophthalmopathy cases were set apart from stable hyperthyroidism by a 13 V-J model. The blood repertoire included most of the expanded thyroid clonotypes above 0.001.

There were TCR beta CDR3 regions amplified from RNA transcripts. During a first-round RT-PCR of the TCR CDR3, the HTBI primer set was used. TCRdb analysed the multiplex PCR reads with MiXCR anew, one entry per CDR3 protein. The table records about 210,000 distinct CDR3 sequences, 17% of them present only once. The sample was blood. The clonotype was recovered from a man aged 45 to 65 with Graves' hyperthyroidism.

The CDR3 spells CASSLALDGHNEKLFF. In DNA form, the CDR3 reads TGTGCCAGCAGTTTGGCCCTGGACGGTCATAATGAAAAACTGTTTTTT. The V call is TRBV28, the J call TRBJ1-4; D remains ambiguous. The CDR3 has 16 amino acids. CDR1 is MDHEN and CDR2 is SYDVKM in the germline V gene. V was shortened by 3 bases and J by 4 bases, with 15 bases between the two germline ends.